A selection of T cell receptor beta chains follows, all from one sample in a study of control samples from healthy donors and cancer patients. Measured with immunoSEQ multiplex PCR; TCRdb has only the in-frame clones, and not every one. The top ten hold roughly 20% of the sample, which has some 45,000 clones, around 93% seen once. The sequenced sample was PBMCs. These receptors were obtained from a woman in her forties with head and neck cancer. CDR3s include the opening cysteine and the closing phenylalanine or tryptophan. Each record gives: clone size, J gene, D gene, V gene, CDR3 protein, CDR3 DNA. The D gene is left open where the match is weak. The size entry is marked missing in some rows and otherwise reads once, few, many or a size class.

NA TRBJ2-2 TRBD2 TRBV30 CAWSVMRGGTGELFF TGTGCCTGGAGTGTAATGCGGGGGGGGACCGGGGAGCTGTTTTTT
few TRBJ2-2 NA TRBV27 CATTNTGELFF TGTGCCACTACGAACACCGGGGAGCTGTTTTTT
NA TRBJ1-5 NA TRBV5-1 CASSRYPTTDTLSNQPQHF TGCGCCAGCAGCCGTTACCCTACCACAGACACCTTGAGCAATCAGCCCCAGCATTTT
NA TRBJ1-4 TRBD1 TRBV10-3 CAIARTGSNEKLFF TGTGCCATCGCCCGGACAGGTTCAAATGAAAAACTGTTTTTT
NA TRBJ2-7 TRBD2 TRBV27 CASRIASGEVKADEQYF TGTGCCAGCAGAATTGCTAGCGGGGAGGTAAAAGCCGACGAGCAGTACTTC
NA TRBJ2-4 NA TRBV19 CASSPGAWAKNIQYF TGTGCCAGTAGTCCAGGGGCATGGGCCAAAAACATTCAGTACTTC
NA TRBJ2-3 TRBD2 TRBV7-2 CASSSRGSGVSTDTQYF TGTGCCAGCAGCTCCCGGGGAAGCGGGGTGAGCACAGATACGCAGTATTTT
NA TRBJ2-7 NA TRBV7-9 CASSPGMYEQYF TGTGCCAGCAGCCCGGGGATGTACGAGCAGTACTTC
NA TRBJ1-2 NA TRBV7-2 CASSLSHRPFF TGTGCCAGCAGCTTATCTCACAGACCTTTCTTC
NA TRBJ2-3 TRBD2 TRBV7-2 CASSAEGLAGARDTQYF TGTGCCAGCAGCGCGGAGGGACTAGCGGGGGCAAGAGATACGCAGTATTTT
NA TRBJ2-7 TRBD2 TRBV10-1 CASSEGVAGYEQYF TGCGCCAGCAGTGAGGGGGTAGCGGGGTACGAGCAGTACTTC
once TRBJ1-5 NA TRBV6-5 CASMGNNNQPQHF TGTGCCAGTATGGGTAATAATAATCAGCCCCAGCATTTT
NA TRBJ1-1 TRBD1 TRBV29-1 CSVHQGGTEAFF TGCAGCGTTCACCAGGGGGGGACTGAAGCTTTCTTT
NA TRBJ2-7 NA TRBV7-2 CASSLVGQVSSYEQYF TGTGCCAGCAGCTTAGTAGGGCAGGTAAGCTCCTACGAGCAGTACTTC
NA TRBJ2-5 NA TRBV3-1/TRBV3-2 CASSQDGGGQETQYF TGTGCCAGCAGCCAAGATGGAGGGGGGCAAGAGACCCAGTACTTC
NA TRBJ1-4 NA TRBV19 CASSTGPQKLFF TGTGCCAGTAGTACCGGGCCCCAAAAACTGTTTTTT
NA TRBJ1-1 NA TRBV5-6 CASSLAGLGSLADEAFF TGTGCCAGCAGCTTGGCTGGGCTGGGGTCTCTGGCCGATGAAGCTTTCTTT
NA TRBJ2-2 TRBD1 TRBV7-7 CASSPGQGRSTGELFF TGTGCCAGCAGCCCAGGACAGGGCCGGTCCACCGGGGAGCTGTTTTTT
NA TRBJ1-3 NA TRBV30 CAWNRGVSGNTIYF TGTGCCTGGAATAGAGGGGTCTCTGGAAACACCATATATTTT
NA TRBJ1-2 NA TRBV5-8 CASSLEQGRGGYTF TGTGCCAGCAGCTTGGAACAGGGAAGGGGCGGCTACACCTTC
NA TRBJ1-4 NA TRBV6-5 CASMGIANEKLFF TGTGCCAGCATGGGGATAGCTAATGAAAAACTGTTTTTT
NA TRBJ2-1 TRBD1 TRBV13 CASSSRETGGASYNEQFF TGTGCCAGCAGCTCCCGGGAGACAGGGGGCGCGTCCTACAATGAGCAGTTCTTC
NA TRBJ1-1 TRBD1 TRBV3-1/TRBV3-2 CASSRDRGGNTEAFF TGTGCCAGCAGCCGCGACAGGGGGGGGAACACTGAAGCTTTCTTT
NA TRBJ2-1 TRBD2 TRBV5-4 CASSRGTSGTHNEQFF TGTGCCAGCAGCAGGGGGACTAGCGGGACCCACAATGAGCAGTTCTTC
NA TRBJ2-7 TRBD1 TRBV5-4 CASSWGQGNSYEQYF TGTGCCAGCAGCTGGGGACAGGGAAATTCCTACGAGCAGTACTTC
once TRBJ2-3 TRBD2 TRBV11-3 CASSVGLAGGTDTQYF TGTGCCAGCAGCGTAGGACTAGCGGGAGGGACAGATACGCAGTATTTT
NA TRBJ1-5 NA TRBV10-1 CASSTSGFGQPQHF TGCGCCAGCAGTACTTCAGGGTTTGGGCAGCCCCAGCATTTT
NA TRBJ1-6 TRBD1 TRBV12-5 CASGVDRFNSPLHF TGTGCTAGTGGCGTGGACAGGTTTAATTCACCCCTCCACTTT
few TRBJ1-2 NA TRBV7-9 CASSFKQGNGYTF TGTGCCAGCAGCTTTAAGCAGGGGAACGGCTACACCTTC
NA TRBJ2-4 NA TRBV12-3/TRBV12-4 CASLYWGRNIQYF TGTGCCAGCCTATATTGGGGTAGAAACATTCAGTACTTC
NA TRBJ2-6 NA TRBV12-5 CASGSSGANVLTF TGTGCTAGTGGGAGCTCTGGGGCCAACGTCCTGACTTTC
NA TRBJ2-7 TRBD1 TRBV5-1 CASSSGGYYEQYF TGCGCCAGCAGCTCAGGGGGTTACTACGAGCAGTACTTC
NA TRBJ1-1 NA TRBV6-5 CASTTVRRNTEAFF TGTGCCAGCACCACCGTACGGCGGAACACTGAAGCTTTCTTT
NA TRBJ1-1 NA TRBV18 CASFRDINTEAFF TGTGCCAGCTTCCGGGACATTAACACTGAAGCTTTCTTT
NA TRBJ2-2 TRBD1 TRBV29-1 CSVKTGTGNTGELFF TGCAGCGTCAAAACCGGGACAGGGAACACCGGGGAGCTGTTTTTT
NA TRBJ1-5 NA TRBV27 CASSYGGGTNQPQHF TGTGCCAGCAGTTACGGGGGGGGGACCAATCAGCCCCAGCATTTT
NA TRBJ2-1 NA TRBV5-6 CASSLASFRFF TGTGCCAGCAGCTTGGCGTCATTCCGGTTCTTC
NA TRBJ2-5 NA TRBV9 CASSVTAGWETQYF TGTGCCAGCAGCGTAACCGCGGGGTGGGAGACCCAGTACTTC
NA TRBJ2-1 NA TRBV11-2 CASTGPTTSNNEQFF TGTGCCAGCACGGGACCGACAACCTCTAACAATGAGCAGTTCTTC
NA TRBJ2-5 TRBD1 TRBV6-5 CATRQGSAQETQYF TGTGCCACACGACAGGGTTCGGCCCAAGAGACCCAGTACTTC
NA TRBJ1-1 NA TRBV6-1 CASSDWGRSPEAFF TGTGCCAGCAGTGATTGGGGACGGAGCCCTGAAGCTTTCTTT
NA TRBJ2-1 TRBD2 TRBV2 CASSEGMGLAREGRRGHNEQFF TGTGCCAGCAGTGAAGGGATGGGGTTGGCGCGGGAGGGCCGGCGGGGACACAATGAGCAGTTCTTC
NA TRBJ2-7 TRBD1 TRBV30 CAWSVLNRGSYEQYF TGTGCCTGGAGTGTACTCAACAGGGGGTCCTACGAGCAGTACTTC
NA TRBJ1-1 NA TRBV2 CASSKSNLNTEAFF TGTGCCAGCAGTAAATCGAACCTGAACACTGAAGCTTTCTTT
NA TRBJ2-1 TRBD2 TRBV18 CASSTSGGRGSYNEQFF TGTGCCAGCTCGACTAGCGGGGGCCGAGGCTCCTACAATGAGCAGTTCTTC
NA TRBJ2-3 NA TRBV2 CASSLRGATDTQYF TGTGCCAGCTCCTTAAGAGGGGCCACAGATACGCAGTATTTT